The 2 T cell receptor beta chains given below trace back to one sample, sequenced in a study of blood T cell repertoires in COVID-19. Assay: immunoSEQ multiplex PCR; the TCRdb copy retains only in-frame clones and omits some. Here the sample spans some 310,000 clones, 90% being singletons. Sequencing was performed on peripheral blood. These receptors all stem from a woman aged 35 to 49 with COVID-19, enrolled during active disease.

This clone was seen only a few times. The J gene is TRBJ2-7, the V gene TRBV5-6, with D possibly matching TRBD1 (6 bases). The germline gives CDR1 SGHDT, CDR2 YYEEEE. The V end lost 1 base, the J end lost 6 bases, and 14 bases lay between the germline ends. There are 14 residues in the CDR3. The CDR3 sequence: CASSLIQGPSEQYF. CDR3 in DNA: TGTGCCAGCAGCTTGATACAGGGCCCCTCCGAGCAGTACTTC.

The chain is built from TRBV27 and TRBJ2-7, with a possible D match to TRBD1 (5 bases). The V gene lost 8 bases and the J gene lost 5 bases, with 10 bases spanning the gap. The CDR3 runs 11 residues. The germline gives CDR1 MNHEY, CDR2 SMNVEV (reference sequence). The CDR3 DNA sequence: TGTGCCAGCGGGGCGCGGCACGAGCAGTACTTC. This translates into CASGARHEQYF.